Following are 16 T cell receptor beta chains from one sample sequenced in a study of identical twins. TCRdb recomputed calls from the 5' RACE reads with MiXCR, one row per CDR3 protein. The sample yields around 290,000 distinct CDR3 sequences, 8% to 9.5% seen once. This sample also belongs to another study, concerning yellow fever vaccine responses in identical twins.

Sequenced: CD8+ T cells sorted from blood. All receptors derive from a woman younger than 35 in good health.

This clonotype appeared a few times. The genes are TRBV7-2 and TRBJ2-1, with D unclear. Deletions cut 5 bases from V and 6 bases from J, with 17 bases between. Germline V gene data show CDR1 as SGHTA and CDR2 as FQGNSA. This CDR3 is built from 15 residues. This CDR3 is CASSPPGELRNEQFF. In nucleotides, the CDR3 is TGTGCCAGCAGCCCTCCAGGAGAACTACGCAATGAGCAGTTCTTC.

This clonotype was counted only a few times. The CDR3 loop is CSVEPRENTEAFF. The CDR3 DNA is TGCAGCGTTGAACCACGGGAGAACACTGAAGCTTTCTTT. V and J are TRBV29-1 and TRBJ1-1, with no clear D. The germline V gene encodes CDR1 SQVTM and CDR2 ANQGSEA. V was shortened by 2 bases and J by 1 base, with 8 bases between the two germline ends. This CDR3 is 13 amino acids long.

V usage is TRBV6-1 and J usage is TRBJ1-2, with D tentatively TRBD1 (6 bases). Germline lookup yields CDR1 MNHNS and CDR2 SASEGT. The length of the CDR3 is 13 residues. V gave up 5 bases and J gave up 4 bases, with 11 bases separating them. The CDR3 DNA sequence: TGTGCCAGCAGTAAGACAGGTTCCTATGGCTACACCTTC. Protein product: CASSKTGSYGYTF.

The chain couples TRBV27 to TRBJ2-7; D might be TRBD1 (5 bases). Germline V gives CDR1 MNHEY, CDR2 SMNVEV (reference sequence). Trimming took 5 bases from V and 2 from J, leaving 10 bases between them. The CDR3 totals 13 residues. The CDR3 region has the DNA TGTGCCAGCAGTCCAGGGATCCCCTACGAGCAGTACTTC. Residues: CASSPGIPYEQYF.

This chain uses TRBV7-8 with TRBJ2-1, with D perhaps assigned TRBD1 or TRBD2 (6 bases each). With 5 bases removed from V and 9 bases from J, the gap between germline ends came to 14 bases. CDR3 size: 13 residues. CDR1 and CDR2 (germline): SGHVS, FQNEAQ. The CDR3 loop is CASSGGPTLEQFF. The CDR3 DNA reads TGTGCCAGCAGCGGGGGGCCCACCCTTGAGCAGTTCTTC.

This clonotype was seen repeatedly, ten times or more. V usage is TRBV7-6 and J usage is TRBJ2-1, with D uncertain. V was cut by 2 bases and J by 8 bases, with 10 bases left in between. From germline, CDR1 is SGHVS and CDR2 FNYEAQ. The CDR3 contains 13 residues. CDR3 sequence reads: CASSLHLTYEQFF. DNA of the CDR3: TGTGCCAGCAGCTTACATCTTACCTATGAGCAGTTCTTC. The variable domain in full, completed from reference TRBV7-6 and TRBJ2-1, reads GAGVSQSPRYKVTKRGQDVALRCDPISGHVSLYWYRQALGQGPEFLTYFNYEAQQDKSGLPNDRFSAERPEGSISTLTIQRTEQRDSAMYRCASSLHLTYEQFFGPGTRLTVL.

This clonotype was recorded at least ten times. CDR3 coding DNA: TGTGCCAGCAGCGATTCAGGATCCGGGGAGCTGTTTTTT. Its protein is CASSDSGSGELFF. The rearrangement links TRBV7-9 to TRBJ2-2, with D hard to call. Deletions cut 5 bases from V and 6 bases from J, with 10 bases between. CDR3 size: 13 residues. Germline V gene lookup returns CDR1 SEHNR and CDR2 FQNEAQ (reference sequence).

The rearrangement links TRBV27 to TRBJ2-7; 10 nucleotides line up with TRBD1. The CDR3 contains 16 residues. Per germline, CDR1 MNHEY and CDR2 SMNVEV (reference sequence). V lost 5 bases and J lost 0; bases outside the gene matches: 7. The CDR3 is CASSPRQGARSYEQYF. CDR3 coding DNA: TGTGCCAGCAGTCCTCGACAGGGGGCCCGCTCCTACGAGCAGTACTTC.

This rearrangement joins TRBV7-9 to TRBJ1-5, with 7 bases that match TRBD1. CDR1 SEHNR and CDR2 FQNEAQ come from the germline V gene (reference sequence). The CDR3 sequence is 17 residues long. V shed 1 base and J 4 bases; nucleotides not matched to a gene: 10. The CDR3 spells CASSLGPQGGENQPQHF. CDR3 coding DNA: TGTGCCAGCAGCTTAGGGCCGCAGGGGGGTGAAAATCAGCCCCAGCATTTT.

This clonotype was counted a few times. This rearrangement joins TRBV20-1 to TRBJ2-1, with 8 bases aligning to TRBD2. Germline lookup yields CDR1 DFQATT and CDR2 SNEGSKA (reference sequence). With V trimmed by 4 bases and J by 6 bases, 8 bases remained unmatched. This CDR3 has 14 residues. In DNA form, the CDR3 reads TGCAGTGCTAACGGGAGGGCCTGGGGCAATGAGCAGTTCTTC. It codes for CSANGRAWGNEQFF.

This clonotype was recorded at least ten times. J is TRBJ2-7 and V is TRBV30, with unresolved D. The length of the CDR3 is 14 residues. V lost 2 bases and J lost 0, with 11 bases in between. In germline, CDR1 is GTSNPN, CDR2 SVGIG (reference sequence). The CDR3 nucleotides read TGTGCCTGGAGTTACGTTCTCAGCTCCTACGAGCAGTACTTC. Its protein product is CAWSYVLSSYEQYF.

This clonotype has more than one count but fewer than ten. This chain joins TRBV11-2 and TRBJ2-7; 9 bases fit TRBD1. The ends lost 4 bases at V and 3 bases at J; junction bases unmatched: 10. This CDR3 has 16 residues. Germline-derived CDR1 and CDR2 are SGHAT and FQNNGV. The CDR3 region is CASSSLTGGRGYEQYF. The CDR3, as DNA: TGTGCCAGCAGCTCACTCACAGGGGGCAGAGGCTACGAGCAGTACTTC.

V is TRBV30 and J is TRBJ2-7; tentative D call: TRBD2 (6 bases). With 2 bases removed from V and 6 bases from J, the gap between germline ends came to 14 bases. The CDR3 covers 13 residues. Germline CDR1 reads GTSNPN; CDR2 reads SVGIG (reference sequence). The CDR3 region has the DNA TGTGCCTGGAGTCTGGGCGGGACGGCCGAGCAGTACTTC. Translation: CAWSLGGTAEQYF. The entire variable domain, with the rest obtained from reference TRBV30 and TRBJ2-7, is as follows: SQTIHQWPATLVQPVGSPLSLECTVEGTSNPNLYWYRQAAGRGLQLLFYSVGIGQISSEVPQNLSASRPQDRQFILSSKKLLLSDSGFYLCAWSLGGTAEQYFGPGTRLTVT.

This clonotype was picked up a small number of times. The CDR3 nucleotides read TGTGCCAGCAGCGACACCGGGACTAGCGGGAGGTTGGCAGATACGCAGTATTTT. Translated, it gives CASSDTGTSGRLADTQYF. The chain carries TRBV14 and TRBJ2-3; TRBD2 matches 15 bases. V lost 5 bases and J lost 4; bases outside the gene matches: 10. Germline CDR1 reads SGHDN; CDR2 reads FVKESK. This CDR3 is built from 18 residues.

The chain combines TRBV20-1 with TRBJ2-1; D possibly matches TRBD1 or TRBD2 (6 bases each). Per the germline V gene, CDR1 is DFQATT and CDR2 is SNEGSKA (reference sequence). The V end lost 0 bases, the J end lost 13 bases, and 13 bases lay between the germline ends. This CDR3 spans 12 amino acids. In DNA form, the CDR3 reads TGCAGTGCTAGAGATACGGGGGCTGCCCAGTTCTTC. Its protein is CSARDTGAAQFF.

V is TRBV5-1 and J is TRBJ2-7, with D possibly TRBD2 on 5 matching bases. This CDR3 is 14 amino acids long. The V and J ends lost 2 bases and 6 bases respectively, with 15 bases between them. The germline CDR1 and CDR2 sequences are SGHRS and YFSETQ. The CDR3 region has the DNA TGCGCCAGCAGCTTTGAGGGTTTCCCTCCCGAGCAGTACTTC. Translated: CASSFEGFPPEQYF. The full variable domain, completed using reference TRBV5-1 and TRBJ2-7, is KAGVTQTPRYLIKTRGQQVTLSCSPISGHRSVSWYQQTPGQGLQFLFEYFSETQRNKGNFPGRFSGRQFSNSRSEMNVSTLELGDSALYLCASSFEGFPPEQYFGPGTRLTVT.